Below, one T cell receptor beta chain is given with its context. This sample stems from a study of patients and donors after allogeneic stem cell transplantation. From the RT-PCR reads, TCRdb called clonotypes with MiXCR, one entry per CDR3 protein. In the table there are about 230,000 distinct CDR3 sequences, about 14% of which are singletons. Germline CDR1 is LNHDA and CDR2 is SQIVND (reference sequence). The CDR3 loop spans 14 amino acids. V trimming: 4 bases; J trimming: 7 bases; junction bases outside the gene matches: 7. The sample was blood, either unsorted or a sorted T cell fraction (not recorded which). This TCR was recovered from a human donor who was either an allogeneic HSCT recipient or a stem cell or donor lymphocyte infusion donor (not recorded which). It is not recorded whose cells these are; they may come from a transplant donor. The chain is built from TRBV19 and TRBJ1-2, with 9 bases that match TRBD1. CDR3 sequence: CASSTGTGWSGYTF. Here the CDR3 DNA reads TGTGCCAGTAGTACCGGGACAGGGTGGAGTGGCTACACCTTC.